This TCR beta chain was identified in a study of cytomegalovirus exposure and HLA in healthy donors. General study findings and limits: Later on, analysis showed that most CMV-associated TCR beta chains appeared to be HLA-restricted. Altogether, some 170 TCR beta chains were recorded as cytomegalovirus-associated.

60 Vbeta and 13 Jbeta primers were used in PCR. Measured with immunoSEQ multiplex PCR; TCRdb has only the in-frame clones, and not every one. Seen here are 170,000 or so clones, 80% observed once, and the top ten hold 1%. This CDR3 has 14 amino acids. Germline V gene data show CDR1 as SGDLS and CDR2 as YYNGEE. V lost 2 bases and J lost 1; bases outside the gene matches: 2. Among the donors, all were healthy bone marrow donors. With respect to this clone: Its antigen is not identified.

Sequencing was performed on PBMCs. The chain uses TRBV9 and TRBJ2-5; 7 positions match TRBD1. This receptor was identified in a woman aged 50 to 60 in good health and CMV-seropositive. The DNA for the CDR3 is TGTGCCAGCAGCGTTCGGGACAGCCAAGAGACCCAGTACTTC. The encoded protein is CASSVRDSQETQYF.